Listed here is a single TCR beta chain. V lost 3 bases and J lost 2, with 11 bases in between. The CDR3 is 15 residues long. Per germline, CDR1 LGHNA and CDR2 YSLEER. The sample comes from a study of sequential checkpoint blockade in melanoma. Study details: Randomization was 1:1 between first-line nivolumab→ipilimumab and ipilimumab→nivolumab. Maintenance nivolumab came after either treatment sequence.

The sample's treatment: randomized to nivolumab then ipilimumab (arm A) or the reverse (arm B). From thawed PBMCs, live CD3+CD8+ cells negative for CD19 and CD56 were sorted. Sequencing used immunoSEQ multiplex PCR; TCRdb keeps in-frame clones, though not all of them. The sample lists roughly 10,000 clones, about 50% occurring once. The chain joins TRBV4-3 to TRBJ2-1; D might be TRBD1 (5 bases). The material was CD8+ T cells sorted from blood (inferred from file names), obtained from a patient given nivolumab and ipilimumab in sequence. This clonotype originated in a human donor with melanoma. For the CDR3, the DNA is TGCGCCAGCAGCCAGGAGACAGTCACCTACAATGAGCAGTTCTTC. Translated: CASSQETVTYNEQFF.